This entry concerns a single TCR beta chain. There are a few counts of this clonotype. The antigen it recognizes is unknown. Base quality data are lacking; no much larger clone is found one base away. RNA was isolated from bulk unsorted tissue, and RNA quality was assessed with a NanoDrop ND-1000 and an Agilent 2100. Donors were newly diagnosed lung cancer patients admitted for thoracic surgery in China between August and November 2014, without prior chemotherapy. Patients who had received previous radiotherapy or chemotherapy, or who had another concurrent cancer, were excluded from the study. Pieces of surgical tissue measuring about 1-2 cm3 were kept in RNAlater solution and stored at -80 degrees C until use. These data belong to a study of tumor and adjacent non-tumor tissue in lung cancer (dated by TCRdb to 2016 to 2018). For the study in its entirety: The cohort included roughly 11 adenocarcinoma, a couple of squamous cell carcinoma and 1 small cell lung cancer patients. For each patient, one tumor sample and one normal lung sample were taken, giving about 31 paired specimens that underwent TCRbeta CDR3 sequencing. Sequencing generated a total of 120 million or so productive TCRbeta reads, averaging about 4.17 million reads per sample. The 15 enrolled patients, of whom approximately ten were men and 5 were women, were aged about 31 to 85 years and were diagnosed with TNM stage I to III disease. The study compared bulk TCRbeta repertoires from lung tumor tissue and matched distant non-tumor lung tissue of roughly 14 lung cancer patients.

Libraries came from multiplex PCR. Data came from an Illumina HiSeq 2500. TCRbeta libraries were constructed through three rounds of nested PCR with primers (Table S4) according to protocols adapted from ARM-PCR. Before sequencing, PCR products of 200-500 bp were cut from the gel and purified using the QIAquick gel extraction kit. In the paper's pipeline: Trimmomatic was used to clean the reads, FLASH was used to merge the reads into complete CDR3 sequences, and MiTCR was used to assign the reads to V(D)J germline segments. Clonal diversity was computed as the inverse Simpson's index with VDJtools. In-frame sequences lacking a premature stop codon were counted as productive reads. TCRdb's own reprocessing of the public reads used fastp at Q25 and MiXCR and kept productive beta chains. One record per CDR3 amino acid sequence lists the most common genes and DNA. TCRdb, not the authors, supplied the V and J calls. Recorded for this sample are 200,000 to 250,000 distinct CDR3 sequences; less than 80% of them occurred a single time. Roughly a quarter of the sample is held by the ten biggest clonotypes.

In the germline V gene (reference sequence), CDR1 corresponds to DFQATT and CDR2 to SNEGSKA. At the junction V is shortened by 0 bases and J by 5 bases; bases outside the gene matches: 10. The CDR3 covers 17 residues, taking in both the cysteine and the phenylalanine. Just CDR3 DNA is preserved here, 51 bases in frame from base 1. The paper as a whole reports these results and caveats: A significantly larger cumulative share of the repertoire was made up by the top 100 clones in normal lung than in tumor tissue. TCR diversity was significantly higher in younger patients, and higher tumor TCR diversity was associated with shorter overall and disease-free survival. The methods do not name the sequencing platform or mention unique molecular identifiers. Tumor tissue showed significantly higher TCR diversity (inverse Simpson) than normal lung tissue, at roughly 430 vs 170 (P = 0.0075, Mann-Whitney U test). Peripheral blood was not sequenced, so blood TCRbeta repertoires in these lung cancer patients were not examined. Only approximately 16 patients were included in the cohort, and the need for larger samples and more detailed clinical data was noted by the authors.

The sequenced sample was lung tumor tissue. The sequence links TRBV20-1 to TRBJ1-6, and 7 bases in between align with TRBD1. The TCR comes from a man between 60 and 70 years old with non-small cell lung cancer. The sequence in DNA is TGCAGTGCTAGAGATTTCCGGGAGGGGGCTAATAATTCACCCCTCCACTTT. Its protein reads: CSARDFREGANNSPLHF.